This paragraph covers one TCR beta chain sequence. The authors' processing: How many nucleated cells were present was estimated from reference gene primer amplification. Repertoires were generated with immunoSEQ multiplex PCR, while TCRdb's copy carries only in-frame clones and drops some. V, J and clone size are taken as reported in that table, and D and trimming were inferred from the DNA itself. The table records 210,000 or so clones, around 88% of them present only once. These data are taken from a study of blood T cell repertoires in COVID-19. About the research overall: The origin of the acute and convalescent COVID-19 samples was the United States, Italy and Spain. Sources were T cells, B-cell-depleted T cells, or PBMCs; the material itself was cDNA or gDNA.

The CDR3 contains 15 residues. V trimming: 2 bases; J trimming: 7 bases; junction bases outside the gene matches: 10. Germline V lookup: CDR1 MNHNS, CDR2 SASEGT. The rearrangement joins TRBV6-1 to TRBJ2-7, with TRBD1 identical over 8 bases. The TCR originated in a young man with active or convalescent COVID-19. Input material: peripheral blood. The CDR3, as DNA: TGTGCCAGCAGTGAATCAGTTCAGGGGGCGAGGGAGCAGTACTTC. Its protein product is CASSESVQGAREQYF.